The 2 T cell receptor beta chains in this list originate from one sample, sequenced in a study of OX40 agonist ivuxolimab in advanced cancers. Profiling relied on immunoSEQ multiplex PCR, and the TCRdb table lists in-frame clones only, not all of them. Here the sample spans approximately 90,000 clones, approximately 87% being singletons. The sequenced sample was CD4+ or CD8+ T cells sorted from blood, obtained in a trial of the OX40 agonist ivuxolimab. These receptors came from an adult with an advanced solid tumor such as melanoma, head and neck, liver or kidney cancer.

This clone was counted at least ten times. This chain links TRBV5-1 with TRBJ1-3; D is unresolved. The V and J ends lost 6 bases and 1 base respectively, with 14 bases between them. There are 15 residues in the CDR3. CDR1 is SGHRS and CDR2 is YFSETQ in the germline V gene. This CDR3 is CASKDGRLSGNTIYF. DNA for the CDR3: TGCGCCAGCAAAGACGGTCGGTTATCTGGAAACACCATATATTTT.

The chain's CDR3 is CSPKAGVRRFF. In DNA, the CDR3 is TGCAGTCCAAAGGCGGGGGTCCGCCGGTTCTTC. This chain connects TRBV20-1 to TRBJ2-1; 7 nucleotides align to TRBD2. The CDR3 has 11 amino acids. Germline V gives CDR1 DFQATT, CDR2 SNEGSKA (reference sequence). V lost 8 bases to trimming and J lost 15 bases; unmatched junction nucleotides: 13.